This TCR beta chain was sequenced during a study of shared clonotypes between healthy human individuals (dated by TCRdb to between 2020 and 2021). General notes on the study: The cohort included three men and a couple of women between 18 and 49 years of age. For each donor, three plates each were used for CD4 naive and CD4 memory, two plates were used for CD8 naive, and one plate was used for CD8 memory. To estimate repertoire size and how much clonotype sharing occurs between individuals, the study deeply sequenced the blood TCR repertoires of 4 to 6 healthy adults. To increase sequencing depth and limit assay-specific biases, different laboratories used diverse techniques to prepare libraries and sequence TCR repertoires. Between about 0.94 and 8.9 billion PBMCs per donor were obtained by leukapheresis. The paper as a whole reports these results and caveats: Across four donors, approximately 5% of naive CD4, around 3.5% of naive CD8, about 2% of memory CD4, and approximately 0.42% of memory CD8 clonotypes were shared. Naive subsets generally had larger estimated clonotype richness than memory subsets. Clonotypes shared by all four sorted-subset donors showed higher generation probabilities than non-shared clonotypes. Only blood was sampled, and tissue TCR repertoires likely differ from those in blood. Pairwise subsampling led to the expectation that sequencing depth would affect the degree of clonotype sharing among donors. The small number of donors limited the genetic and exposure-history diversity represented. Even with the large sequencing depth, rarefaction of the sorted-subset datasets indicated that sequencing was incomplete.

TCR CDR3 regions were amplified from genomic DNA by multiplex PCR using the deep immunoSEQ assay. Extracted genomic DNA from each cell subset was spread evenly across all wells of several immunoSEQ 96-well plates, with each plate serving as a replicate. For sorted subsets, 150 to 200 ng genomic DNA, equal to tens of thousands of T cell genomes, was loaded into each replicate PCR. Purified libraries were measured with a Qubit 3.0 fluorometer, size-checked on a Bioanalyzer 2100, and measured again with the KAPA Library Quantification kit. Each immunoSEQ 96-well plate was sequenced on its own single-read 150-cycle Illumina NextSeq 550 flow cell. The paper's data handling went like this. Because the immunoSEQ output held only junctional sequences and lacked quality scores, the filtering could not match the filtering applied to full-length reads. To assign V/J genes and CDR3, sequences were annotated using PyIR, a Python wrapper for IgBLAST v1.9, with IMGT germline references. Any read was removed if the V/J assignment was weak (E-value above 1e-6), the CDR3 was missing, or the read contained stop codons, out-of-frame junctions, or ambiguous translated residues. A V3J clonotype was defined by an identical inferred V gene, J gene, and CDR3 amino acid sequence. Percentage overlap between repertoires was computed as shared unique clonotypes divided by the size of the smaller repertoire. RTK rarefaction, the Chao1 estimator, and Recon v2.1 estimates of unobserved clonotypes were used to assess repertoire richness. Generation probabilities were computed with OLGA for all TCRbeta clonotypes obtained by the gDNA method from a few donors. Sourced from immuneACCESS, this table was stored by TCRdb with only in-frame sequences that have V and J called. A share of the clones is absent; for the studies checked, an unresolved V gene accounts for under half, and the remainder has no known explanation. That table gives V, J and clone size, and the DNA gave D and trimming. This sample is represented by millions of clones; approximately 95% of them were singletons. The ten largest account for 0.9% to 1.3% of the sample.

On this clone itself: Its target antigen remains unknown. No quality values exist for individual bases; no much larger clone is one base distant.

CD8 naive samples consisted of CD45RO-negative cells that were positively selected for CCR7, yielding a CD45RA+CCR7+ population without TemRA cells. The donors were healthy, HIV-negative adults who had no recently reported acute infections or vaccinations. Only Caucasian adults living in Nashville, Tennessee, USA were represented among the donors. Blood was collected by leukapheresis, and PBMCs were isolated by Ficoll-Histopaque density gradient centrifugation and then cryopreserved in liquid nitrogen vapor phase. Analytical flow cytometry was used to check the purity and quantity of each magnetically sorted T cell population. Each sorted fraction had its genomic DNA isolated and then quantified by UV absorbance on a Nanodrop 2000c. The source is a young man in good health. The specimen was naive CD8+ T cells sorted from blood. The sample's cell subset or site label, in plain terms: CD45RA+CCR7+.

The DNA reads as follows: TGTGCCATCACCGGGACTGCAAACACCGGGGAGCTGTTTTTT. Translated, it gives CAITGTANTGELFF. The rearrangement combines TRBV5-4 with TRBJ2-2; the D gene is perhaps TRBD2, from 6 matching bases. The CDR3, from cysteine to phenylalanine, totals 14 residues. Here the CDR3 DNA is all that survives: 42 bases in frame from base 1. From the germline V gene (reference sequence), CDR1 is SGHNT and CDR2 is YYREEE. Trimming costs V 9 bases and J 2 bases, and their ends lie 14 bases apart.